What follows is one T cell receptor (beta chain) and its context. Its matching antigen is unknown. Germline CDR1 SGHVS, CDR2 FQNEAQ. The germline V and J ends were trimmed by 1 base and 4 bases, with 23 bases remaining between them. The CDR3 consists of 18 residues. Measured with immunoSEQ multiplex PCR; TCRdb has only the in-frame clones, and not every one. The profile covers around 25,000 clones, with 72% appearing a single time and around 4% taken by the ten largest. The entry originates in a study of PD-1 blockade in classical Hodgkin lymphoma. Overall study results and limits: Relative to healthy donors, newly diagnosed patients reportedly had lower baseline TCR diversity, which was reported as lower still in relapsed/refractory patients.

Time point described: cycle 4 day 1 (C4D1), after more than five weeks of nivolumab. Each patient's relapse followed autologous stem cell transplantation, and brentuximab vedotin exposure varied. The sample consisted of peripheral blood mononuclear cells (PBMCs), taken before the fourth cycle of nivolumab. The receptor was derived from a human donor with classical Hodgkin lymphoma. The chain has TRBV7-8 and TRBJ2-7, with a weak D call TRBD2 (6 bases). The CDR3 reads CASSLGASTGERGYEQYF. As DNA, the CDR3 is TGTGCCAGCAGCTTAGGTGCGAGTACGGGGGAGCGCGGTTACGAGCAGTACTTC.